This T cell receptor (beta chain) emerged from a study of PD-1 blockade in classical Hodgkin lymphoma. The overall study: Patients got intravenous nivolumab 3 mg/kg every 2 weeks.

Germline V CDR1 and CDR2: SGHTA, FQGNSA. The CDR3 covers 15 residues. J gave up 6 bases and V 2 bases, and 5 bases lay outside the gene matches. TCRdb keeps only in-frame clones here, not all; method: immunoSEQ multiplex PCR. The table records 65,000 to 95,000 clones, under 90% of them present only once. Each patient's relapse followed autologous stem cell transplantation, and brentuximab vedotin exposure varied. The source is a human donor with classical Hodgkin lymphoma. The gene calls are TRBV7-2 and TRBJ2-1; 9 bases agree with TRBD2. Source: peripheral blood mononuclear cells (PBMCs), taken at baseline. CDR3 DNA: TGTGCCAGCAGCTTATTGGGACTAGCTAGCAATGAGCAGTTCTTC. Translation gives CASSLLGLASNEQFF.